Below, 18 T cell receptor beta chains from the same sample are listed, as sequenced in a study of blood T cell repertoires in COVID-19. Only in-frame clones appear in the TCRdb table, and some are missing; sequencing was by immunoSEQ multiplex PCR. The sample lists fewer than 80,000 clones, approximately 84% occurring once. Source material: peripheral blood. These receptors were taken from a man aged 50 or older with COVID-19, enrolled during active disease.

CDR3 protein: CASSQDRPSGGAETQYF. CDR3 in DNA: TGTGCCAGCAGCCAAGATCGGCCTAGCGGGGGGGCGGAGACCCAGTACTTC. V and J are TRBV4-2 and TRBJ2-5, with 12 positions matching TRBD2. Trimming removed 0 bases from V and 5 bases from J; junction bases left unmatched: 7. This CDR3 region has 17 residues. Germline values: CDR1 LGHNA, CDR2 YNFKEQ.

V is TRBV12-3 or TRBV12-4 and J is TRBJ2-5; 8 nucleotides line up with TRBD2. V trimming: 6 bases; J trimming: 5 bases; junction bases outside the gene matches: 5. The CDR3 covers 13 residues. CDR3 bases: TGTGCCAGCAGACTAGCGGCCGCGGAGACCCAGTACTTC. Translated, it gives CASRLAAAETQYF.

This clone was picked up a small number of times. The chain uses TRBV4-2 and TRBJ2-1, with 7 bases that match TRBD2. V dropped 0 bases and J dropped 7; count of bases not matched to a gene: 9. The germline CDR1 and CDR2 sequences are LGHNA and YNFKEQ. The CDR3 contains 16 residues. The CDR3 reads CASSQDWKGLENEQFF. The CDR3 DNA follows: TGTGCCAGCAGCCAAGACTGGAAAGGACTAGAGAATGAGCAGTTCTTC.

The rearrangement links TRBV5-4 to TRBJ2-7; 7 nucleotides agree with TRBD2. The ends lost 2 bases at V and 2 bases at J; junction bases unmatched: 1. Germline CDR1 reads SGHNT; CDR2 reads YYREEE (reference sequence). This CDR3 has 13 residues. Here the CDR3 reads CASSLRGAYEQYF. The CDR3, as DNA: TGTGCCAGCAGCTTACGGGGGGCCTACGAGCAGTACTTC.

V gene TRBV5-7 combines with J gene TRBJ1-6, with D maybe TRBD1 (5 bases). TRBV5-7 is noted as an ORF with a role that remains uncertain. The CDR3 contains 15 residues. Trimming stripped 4 bases from V and 3 bases from J, with 11 bases between. The CDR3 sequence: CASSLGRDYNSPLHF. The DNA of the CDR3 is TGTGCCAGCAGCCTCGGCAGGGACTATAATTCACCCCTCCACTTT.

This sequence joins TRBV12-5 and TRBJ2-3; 7 bases fit TRBD1. V was pared by 0 bases and J by 6 bases, with 9 bases of the junction left unmatched. The CDR3 extends over 16 amino acids. The germline V gene encodes CDR1 LGHNT and CDR2 FRNRAP. CDR3 bases: TGTGCTAGTGGTTTGGTACCTGGGACAGTAGCCGATACGCAGTATTTT. Amino acid sequence: CASGLVPGTVADTQYF.

The V gene is TRBV19, the J gene TRBJ2-1; D perhaps matches TRBD1 (5 bases). Trimming pared 5 bases from V and 7 bases from J, leaving 21 bases between. Germline V lookup: CDR1 LNHDA, CDR2 SQIVND (reference sequence). The CDR3 has 16 amino acids. The CDR3 DNA reads TGTGCCAGTAGTGCTTCTCGGACAATGGTAGAAAATGAGCAGTTCTTC. Translating it yields CASSASRTMVENEQFF.

V and J are TRBV10-3 and TRBJ2-7; 10 bases fit TRBD2. The germline CDR1 and CDR2 sequences are ENHRY and SYGVKD. V gave up 7 bases and J gave up 3 bases; unmatched junction bases: 3. The CDR3 length is 13 residues. CDR3 residues: CAITRTSGYEQYF. For the CDR3, the DNA is TGTGCCATCACTCGGACTAGCGGCTACGAGCAGTACTTC.

The rearrangement uses TRBV30 and TRBJ2-3; D not resolved. CDR3 length equals 11 residues. The germline V gene encodes CDR1 GTSNPN and CDR2 SVGIG (reference sequence). V lost 7 bases and J lost 6, with 11 bases in between. The CDR3 sequence: CALGTVDTQYF. DNA for the CDR3: TGTGCCTTGGGCACGGTGGATACGCAGTATTTT.

CDR3 amino acids: CSVEGGQGSPPYEQYF. DNA for the CDR3: TGCAGCGTTGAAGGGGGACAGGGCTCCCCTCCCTACGAGCAGTACTTC. V is TRBV29-1 and J is TRBJ2-7; TRBD1 matches at 9 bases. V lost 1 base to trimming and J lost 2 bases; unmatched junction nucleotides: 9. Germline V gene data show CDR1 as SQVTM and CDR2 as ANQGSEA. The CDR3 spans 16 residues.

J is TRBJ1-5 and V is TRBV30; D perhaps matches TRBD1 (6 bases). The V and J ends lost 0 bases and 4 bases respectively, with 7 bases between them. CDR3 length equals 13 residues. Germline loops: CDR1 GTSNPN, CDR2 SVGIG (reference sequence). CDR3 nucleotide sequence: TGTGCCTGGAGTGTGCAGGGGAATCAGCCCCAGCATTTT. It translates to CAWSVQGNQPQHF.

The gene calls are TRBV10-3 and TRBJ1-4; 8 bases align to TRBD1. The CDR3 length is 14 residues. J was trimmed by 7 bases and V by 7 bases; bases with no gene match: 8. CDR1 and CDR2 (germline): ENHRY, SYGVKD. The CDR3 loop reads CAITPGTGPEKLFF. CDR3 bases: TGTGCCATCACCCCCGGGACAGGCCCTGAAAAACTGTTTTTT.

V is TRBV5-1 and J is TRBJ1-1; tentative D call: TRBD1 (5 bases). CDR3 size: 14 residues. The V gene's germline CDR1 is SGHRS and CDR2 YFSETQ. V gave up 4 bases and J gave up 6 bases, with 16 bases separating them. The CDR3 region is CASSPDTGGSEAFF. Written as DNA, the CDR3 is TGCGCCAGCAGCCCGGACACCGGGGGTTCTGAAGCTTTCTTT. The full variable domain, its missing parts supplied by reference TRBV5-1 and TRBJ1-1, is KAGVTQTPRYLIKTRGQQVTLSCSPISGHRSVSWYQQTPGQGLQFLFEYFSETQRNKGNFPGRFSGRQFSNSRSEMNVSTLELGDSALYLCASSPDTGGSEAFFGQGTRLTVV.

The CDR3, as DNA: TGCGCCAGCAGCTTGCGACCCAGGGGGGATTCACCCCTCCACTTT. Its translation is CASSLRPRGDSPLHF. The chain is built from TRBV5-1 and TRBJ1-6, with 7 bases identical to TRBD1. Germline-derived CDR1 and CDR2 are SGHRS and YFSETQ. This CDR3 comprises 15 residues. The ends lost 1 base at V and 8 bases at J; junction bases unmatched: 6.

The V and J genes are TRBV6-5 and TRBJ2-7, with TRBD2 as a possible D gene (5 bases). Trimming took 5 bases from V and 6 from J, leaving 11 bases between them. This CDR3 has 12 amino acids. Germline CDR1 is MNHEY and CDR2 is SVGAGI. The CDR3: CASSRTFGEQYF. CDR3 in DNA: TGTGCCAGCAGTCGGACTTTTGGCGAGCAGTACTTC.

V usage is TRBV5-1 and J usage is TRBJ2-5; perhaps TRBD2 as D (7 bases). Trimming stripped 3 bases from V and 5 bases from J, with 17 bases between. Germline loops: CDR1 SGHRS, CDR2 YFSETQ. CDR3 length: 15 residues. CDR3 sequence (DNA): TGCGCCAGCAGCTCCTACGGGGGGCCAGGGGAGACCCAGTACTTC. Its translation: CASSSYGGPGETQYF.

The genes are TRBV6-5 and TRBJ2-5, with TRBD2 matching 7 bases. The CDR3 consists of 14 residues. After removal of 2 bases from V and 9 bases from J, the junction contained 9 bases not matched to a gene. The germline V gene has CDR1 MNHEY and CDR2 SVGAGI. The CDR3 loop reads CASSYAGLGRAQYF. The CDR3 coding sequence is TGTGCCAGCAGTTACGCCGGACTAGGTAGGGCCCAGTACTTC.

This chain links TRBV5-1 with TRBJ1-6; D gene unclear. The CDR3 totals 15 residues. Deletions cut 2 bases from V and 9 bases from J, with 15 bases between. Germline assignment: CDR1 SGHRS and CDR2 YFSETQ. The chain's CDR3 is CASSLPGSVGSPLHF. The CDR3 nucleotides read TGCGCCAGCAGCTTACCAGGATCCGTGGGTTCACCCCTCCACTTT. The full variable domain, with the rest looked up from reference TRBV5-1 and TRBJ1-6, is KAGVTQTPRYLIKTRGQQVTLSCSPISGHRSVSWYQQTPGQGLQFLFEYFSETQRNKGNFPGRFSGRQFSNSRSEMNVSTLELGDSALYLCASSLPGSVGSPLHFGNGTRLTVT.